Listed below are T cell receptor beta chains from one sample, sequenced in a study of blood T cell repertoires in COVID-19. Assay: immunoSEQ multiplex PCR; the TCRdb copy retains only in-frame clones and omits some. The sample yields 450,000 to 500,000 clones, around 85% seen once. Sequencing was carried out using peripheral blood. Receptor source: a human donor in a cohort sampled during active COVID-19. Each CDR3 is given without its conserved first and last residue.

v_call cdr3_aa
TRBV19 ASTGFNYGYT
TRBV19 ASSIGTSGYSYRQF
TRBV7-8 ASSFGRWREQY
TRBV6-4 ASRMTGDRAKNIQY
TRBV11-3 ASSLVLGTSGRSSYEQY
TRBV25-1 ASMISGVVTEAF
TRBV30 AWSVAGRETQY
TRBV10-3 AIRSGSEETQY
TRBV18 ASSALTRADTQY
TRBV28 ASRKQGFQPQH
TRBV4-3 ASSQDRRNYGYT